This entry lists 32 T cell receptor beta chains sequenced from one sample in a study of T cell responses to AZD1222 COVID-19 vaccine. Profiled with immunoSEQ multiplex PCR; TCRdb holds only in-frame clones, not every one. The sample lists about 120,000 clones; around 90% were seen once. The material sequenced was peripheral blood, taken on day 0 of AZD1222 vaccination. These receptors originate from an adult in good health.

The chain couples TRBV5-1 to TRBJ2-1; 11 bases line up with TRBD2. The ends lost 2 bases at V and 9 bases at J; junction bases unmatched: 7. The germline CDR1 and CDR2 sequences are SGHRS and YFSETQ. This CDR3 is built from 15 residues. CDR3 amino acids: CASSFSLAGVGEQFF. The CDR3 coding sequence is TGCGCCAGCAGCTTTTCACTAGCGGGAGTCGGTGAGCAGTTCTTC.

V is TRBV2 and J is TRBJ1-5; D is possibly TRBD1 (6 bases). The germline V gene has CDR1 SNHLY and CDR2 FYNNEI. This CDR3 is built from 15 residues. V dropped 6 bases and J dropped 2 bases, with 14 bases sitting between them. The CDR3: CASREQGLGNQPQHF. For the CDR3, the DNA is TGTGCCAGCAGGGAACAGGGTTTGGGCAATCAGCCCCAGCATTTT.

The rearrangement joins TRBV6-5 to TRBJ1-4; D ambiguous. V lost 7 bases to trimming and J lost 2 bases, with 11 bases between them. CDR3 size: 14 residues. Germline values: CDR1 MNHEY, CDR2 SVGAGI. CDR3 amino acids: CASKRLGTNEKLFF. CDR3 bases: TGTGCCAGCAAGCGGCTAGGTACTAATGAAAAACTGTTTTTT.

The chain carries TRBV6-6 and TRBJ1-5; no firm D call. The germline V gene encodes CDR1 MNHNY and CDR2 SVGAGI (reference sequence). The V gene lost 0 bases and the J gene lost 7 bases, with 10 bases spanning the gap. The length of the CDR3 is 14 residues. The CDR3 bases are TGTGCCAGCAGTTACTCGAAGGGTGGACAGCCCCAGCATTTT. This encodes CASSYSKGGQPQHF.

In this sample, this clone turned up a few times. The chain combines TRBV28 with TRBJ1-1, with D tentatively TRBD1 (5 bases). Germline V gives CDR1 MDHEN, CDR2 SYDVKM. This CDR3 contains 13 residues. The V end was cut by 1 base, the J end by 3 bases, with 6 bases between. The CDR3 reads CASSLSGDTEAFF. The CDR3 DNA reads TGTGCCAGCAGTTTATCGGGGGACACTGAAGCTTTCTTT.

J is TRBJ2-3 and V is TRBV15; the D call may be TRBD1 or TRBD2 (5 bases each). CDR3 length equals 17 residues. Germline V gene lookup returns CDR1 LNHNV and CDR2 YYDKDF (reference sequence). Trimming shortened V by 0 bases and J by 2 bases, and 15 bases separated the two germline ends. The CDR3 loop reads CATSRDPGRRVTDTQYF. The CDR3 DNA is TGTGCCACCAGCAGAGATCCGGGACGGCGAGTCACAGATACGCAGTATTTT.

This clone was found a few times. The gene calls are TRBV27 and TRBJ1-6; 12 positions match TRBD1. This CDR3 has 15 amino acids. CDR1 is MNHEY, CDR2 SMNVEV, per germline (reference sequence). Unmatched junction bases numbered 3, after V lost 2 bases and J lost 10 bases. CDR3 sequence reads: CASSLMGTGGSPLHF. CDR3 sequence (DNA): TGTGCCAGCAGTTTAATGGGGACAGGGGGCTCACCCCTCCACTTT.

The V call is TRBV14, the J call TRBJ2-7, with 7 bases lining up with TRBD2. The CDR3 contains 14 residues. After removal of 4 bases from V and 9 bases from J, the junction contained 12 bases not matched to a gene. The V gene's germline CDR1 is SGHDN and CDR2 FVKESK. CDR3 region: CASSPAGAPPGQYF. The CDR3 DNA reads TGTGCCAGCAGCCCGGCGGGAGCGCCCCCCGGGCAGTACTTC.

V and J are TRBV28 and TRBJ1-6; no clear D. The CDR3 has 16 residues. Germline CDR1 reads MDHEN; CDR2 reads SYDVKM. V lost 5 bases to trimming and J lost 10 bases, with 21 bases between them. The CDR3 nucleotides read TGTGCCAGCAGTAAGCCCTCCCTCGGGGTTAGCTCACCCCTCCACTTT. Its protein product is CASSKPSLGVSSPLHF.

This chain links TRBV27 with TRBJ1-2, with 7 bases lining up with TRBD1. The CDR3 loop spans 14 amino acids. Germline CDR1 reads MNHEY; CDR2 reads SMNVEV (reference sequence). The junction had 7 bases not matched to a gene; V was cut back by 2 bases and J by 7 bases. The CDR3 reads CASSLDDRVGGYTF. CDR3 sequence (DNA): TGTGCCAGCAGTTTAGATGACAGGGTTGGTGGCTACACCTTC.

This chain uses TRBV19 with TRBJ2-1; 8 positions agree with TRBD1. The CDR3 runs to 17 residues. Germline CDR1 and CDR2: LNHDA and SQIVND (reference sequence). Trimming removed 5 bases from V and 5 bases from J; junction bases left unmatched: 14. This CDR3 reads CASSSPRTGWVDNEQFF. The CDR3 coding sequence is TGTGCCAGTAGTTCACCCCGGACAGGGTGGGTGGACAATGAGCAGTTCTTC.

In this sample, this clone turned up once. As DNA, the CDR3 is TGTGCCAGCAGCCGGACAGCAACTAATGAAAAACTGTTTTTT. It translates to CASSRTATNEKLFF. V usage is TRBV5-8 and J usage is TRBJ1-4; tentative D call: TRBD1 (6 bases). V shed 4 bases and J shed 0 bases, with 7 bases lying between them. CDR3 length: 14 residues. The germline V gene has CDR1 SGHTS and CDR2 YDEGEE.

V usage is TRBV7-2 and J usage is TRBJ1-5, with 7 bases lining up with TRBD1. V dropped 2 bases and J dropped 5; count of bases not matched to a gene: 6. The CDR3 totals 15 residues. Germline lookup yields CDR1 SGHTA and CDR2 FQGNSA. CDR3 region: CASSLRTGDDQPQHF. The CDR3 coding sequence is TGTGCCAGCAGCTTACGGACAGGTGATGATCAGCCCCAGCATTTT. Looking up the rest from reference TRBV7-2 and TRBJ1-5 gives the full variable domain: GAGVSQSPSNKVTEKGKDVELRCDPISGHTALYWYRQSLGQGLEFLIYFQGNSAPDKSGLPSDRFSAERTGGSVSTLTIQRTQQEDSAVYLCASSLRTGDDQPQHFGDGTRLSIL.

V and J are TRBV11-2 and TRBJ2-1, with a weak D call TRBD2 (7 bases). Trimming removed 1 base from V and 6 bases from J, with 10 bases in between. From germline, CDR1 is SGHAT and CDR2 FQNNGV. CDR3 length: 14 residues. Here the CDR3 DNA reads TGTGCCAGCAGCTTAGTGGGGGGGCGCAATGAGCAGTTCTTC. Translating it yields CASSLVGGRNEQFF.

The chain combines TRBV28 with TRBJ1-2; 12 positions agree with TRBD1. Germline assignment: CDR1 MDHEN and CDR2 SYDVKM. The CDR3 consists of 17 residues. Trimming took 7 bases from V and 1 from J; bases not matched to a gene: 10. This chain's CDR3 is CASTTWGQGALNYGYTF. The CDR3 DNA reads as TGTGCCAGCACCACTTGGGGACAGGGGGCCCTTAACTATGGCTACACCTTC.

The V gene is TRBV11-2, the J gene TRBJ1-5; D perhaps matches TRBD1 (6 bases). The germline gives CDR1 SGHAT, CDR2 FQNNGV. CDR3 length: 13 residues. V lost 5 bases, J lost 6 bases, and 11 bases lay in between. This CDR3 is CASSLQGSQPQHF. CDR3 in DNA: TGTGCCAGCAGCCTACAGGGAAGTCAGCCCCAGCATTTT.

The V call is TRBV11-2, the J call TRBJ2-4; possibly TRBD1 for D (5 bases). V lost 0 bases and J 4 bases, leaving 13 bases between the germline ends. The germline V gene has CDR1 SGHAT and CDR2 FQNNGV. This CDR3 is 16 amino acids long. The chain's CDR3 is CASSLEGVRAKNIQYF. The CDR3 bases are TGTGCCAGCAGCTTAGAAGGAGTCAGGGCTAAAAACATTCAGTACTTC.

The CDR3 spells CASSGREINQPQHF. DNA for the CDR3: TGTGCCAGCAGTGGTCGGGAGATCAATCAGCCCCAGCATTTT. The rearrangement joins TRBV6-4 to TRBJ1-5, with unresolved D. The CDR3 loop spans 14 amino acids. Trimming took 4 bases from V and 3 from J, leaving 10 bases between them. Germline V gives CDR1 MRHNA, CDR2 SNTAGT.

The genes are TRBV19 and TRBJ1-2; a possible D gene is TRBD1 (6 bases). The germline V gene encodes CDR1 LNHDA and CDR2 SQIVND (reference sequence). V was clipped by 6 bases and J by 4 bases, with 9 bases between them. The CDR3 has 12 residues. The chain's CDR3 is CASRGGLYGYTF. In DNA, the CDR3 is TGTGCCAGTAGGGGGGGGCTCTATGGCTACACCTTC.

This chain joins TRBV24-1 and TRBJ1-5; 7 bases align to TRBD1. This CDR3 contains 15 residues. The junction had 17 bases not matched to a gene; V was cut back by 12 bases and J by 7 bases. CDR1 KGHDR and CDR2 SFDVKD come from the germline V gene. CDR3 DNA: TGTGCCCCCGGGGGGGGAGGGGGCTTCGAACAGCCCCAGCATTTT. Its protein product is CAPGGGGGFEQPQHF.

The genes are TRBV5-1 and TRBJ2-7; D perhaps matches TRBD1 (6 bases). Germline lookup yields CDR1 SGHRS and CDR2 YFSETQ. The V and J ends lost 4 bases and 1 base respectively, with 9 bases between them. The CDR3 length is 13 residues. CDR3 coding DNA: TGCGCCAGCAGCCCACAGGGTTCCTACGAGCAGTACTTC. Protein: CASSPQGSYEQYF.

The chain has TRBV7-8 and TRBJ1-2; D remains unclear. Germline V CDR1 and CDR2: SGHVS, FQNEAQ. There are 14 residues in the CDR3. The germline V and J ends were trimmed by 0 bases and 3 bases, with 8 bases remaining between them. For the CDR3, the DNA is TGTGCCAGCAGCTTAGCAAAGGGCTACTATGGCTACACCTTC. This sequence encodes CASSLAKGYYGYTF.

The chain's CDR3 is CASSLDSPYEQYF. The CDR3, as DNA: TGTGCCAGCAGCTTAGACAGTCCCTACGAGCAGTACTTC. This rearrangement joins TRBV7-2 to TRBJ2-7; D call uncertain. This CDR3 region has 13 residues. Per the germline V gene, CDR1 is SGHTA and CDR2 is FQGNSA. Trimming removed 1 base at V and 2 bases at J, with 6 bases between.

V and J are TRBV9 and TRBJ2-1; D may be TRBD1 (6 bases). The CDR3 spans 13 residues. Germline V CDR1 and CDR2: SGDLS, YYNGEE. V gave up 2 bases and J gave up 11 bases, with 14 bases separating them. CDR3 DNA sequence: TGTGCCAGCAGCGTCACCCGGGACAAGCAGCAGTTCTTC. Residues: CASSVTRDKQQFF. The full variable domain, rest sourced from reference TRBV9 and TRBJ2-1, is DSGVTQTPKHLITATGQRVTLRCSPRSGDLSVYWYQQSLDQGLQFLIQYYNGEERAKGNILERFSAQQFPDLHSELNLSSLELGDSALYFCASSVTRDKQQFFGPGTRLTVL.

The chain has TRBV24-1 and TRBJ2-1, with 8 bases identical to TRBD1. Germline CDR1 reads KGHDR; CDR2 reads SFDVKD. V lost 5 bases, J lost 4 bases, and 0 bases stayed unmatched. This CDR3 has 13 residues. As DNA, the CDR3 is TGTGCCACCAGTGGACAGGGGTACAATGAGCAGTTCTTC. Amino acids: CATSGQGYNEQFF.

J is TRBJ1-2 and V is TRBV3-1 (or the pseudogene TRBV3-2); no definite D call. Trimming cost V 1 base and J 4 bases, with 7 bases left between them. This CDR3 is built from 13 residues. Germline CDR1 and CDR2: LGHDT and YNNKEL (reference sequence). Here the CDR3 reads CASSQAGSYGYTF. The CDR3 bases are TGTGCCAGCAGCCAAGCCGGGTCCTATGGCTACACCTTC.

A note on this clone: It is unclear where the CDR3 begins or ends on the DNA, so no DNA is shown, and the CDR3 is as TCRdb lists it. The chain recombines TRBV7-9 with TRBJ2-5; TRBD2 is the table's D call and was not checked against the DNA. The CDR3 region is 13 residues in length, termini included. The germline CDR1 and CDR2 sequences are SEHNR and FQNEAQ (reference sequence). CDR3 loop: CASSLFAPGSCYF.

This clone has a single count. The CDR3 nucleotides read TGTGCCAGCAGTTTAGACGTAAACACTGAAGCTTTCTTT. Translated: CASSLDVNTEAFF. The gene calls are TRBV12-3 or TRBV12-4 and TRBJ1-1; D unresolved. V shed 1 base and J shed 2 bases, with 5 bases lying between them. This CDR3 has 13 amino acids.

V is TRBV19 and J is TRBJ1-5; perhaps TRBD1 as D (6 bases). The V end was cut by 5 bases, the J end by 6 bases, with 11 bases between. The CDR3 contains 13 residues. Germline V gives CDR1 LNHDA, CDR2 SQIVND (reference sequence). The CDR3 loop reads CASSPGVGQPQHF. CDR3 nucleotide sequence: TGTGCCAGTAGTCCAGGGGTGGGTCAGCCCCAGCATTTT.

The chain joins TRBV25-1 to TRBJ2-1; D ambiguous. The V end was cut by 4 bases, the J end by 5 bases, with 6 bases between. The CDR3 extends over 12 amino acids. The V gene's germline CDR1 is MGHDK and CDR2 SYGVNS. This chain's CDR3 is CASSVGNNEQFF. CDR3 in DNA: TGTGCCAGCAGTGTGGGGAACAATGAGCAGTTCTTC.

The chain is built from TRBV7-8 and TRBJ2-1, with D perhaps TRBD1 (6 bases). V gave up 5 bases and J gave up 4 bases, with 15 bases separating them. This CDR3 region has 15 residues. Germline CDR1 is SGHVS and CDR2 is FQNEAQ. CDR3 nucleotides: TGTGCCAGCAGCCCACAGGGCCAGGGGTACAATGAGCAGTTCTTC. Translated, it gives CASSPQGQGYNEQFF.

This sequence joins TRBV6-1 and TRBJ1-2, with 9 bases lining up with TRBD1. Trimming took 3 bases from V and 0 from J; bases not matched to a gene: 5. The CDR3 spans 16 residues. Germline assignment: CDR1 MNHNS and CDR2 SASEGT. As DNA, the CDR3 is TGTGCCAGCAGTGATGGGACAGGGTTACCTAACTATGGCTACACCTTC. Protein product: CASSDGTGLPNYGYTF.